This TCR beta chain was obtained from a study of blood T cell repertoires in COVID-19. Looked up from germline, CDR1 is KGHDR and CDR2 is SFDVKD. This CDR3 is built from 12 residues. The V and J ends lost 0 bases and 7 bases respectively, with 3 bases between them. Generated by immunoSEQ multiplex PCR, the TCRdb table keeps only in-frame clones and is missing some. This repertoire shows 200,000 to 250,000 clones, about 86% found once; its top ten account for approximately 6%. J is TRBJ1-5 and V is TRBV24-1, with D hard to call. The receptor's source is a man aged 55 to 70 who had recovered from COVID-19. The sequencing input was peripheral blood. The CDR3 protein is CATSDLGQPQHF. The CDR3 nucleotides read TGTGCCACCAGTGATTTGGGCCAGCCCCAGCATTTT.